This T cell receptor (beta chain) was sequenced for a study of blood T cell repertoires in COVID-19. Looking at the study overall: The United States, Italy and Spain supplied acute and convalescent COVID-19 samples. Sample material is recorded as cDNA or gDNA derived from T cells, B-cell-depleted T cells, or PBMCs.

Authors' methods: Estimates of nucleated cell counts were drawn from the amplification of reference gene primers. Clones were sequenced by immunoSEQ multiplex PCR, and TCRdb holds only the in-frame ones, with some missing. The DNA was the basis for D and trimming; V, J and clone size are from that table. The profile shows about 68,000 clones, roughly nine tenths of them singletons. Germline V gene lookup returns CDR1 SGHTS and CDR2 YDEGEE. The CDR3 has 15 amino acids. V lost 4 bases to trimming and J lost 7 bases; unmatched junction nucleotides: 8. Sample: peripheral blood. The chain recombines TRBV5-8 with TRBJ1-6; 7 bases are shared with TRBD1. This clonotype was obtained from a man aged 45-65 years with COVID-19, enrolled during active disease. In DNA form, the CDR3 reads TGTGCCAGCAGCACCACAGGGGTTGGCAATTCACCCCTCCACTTT. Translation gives CASSTTGVGNSPLHF.